This paragraph reports one T cell receptor (beta chain). This specimen belongs to a study of blood T cell repertoires in COVID-19. Study details: The cDNA or gDNA used as material had been derived from T cells, B-cell-depleted T cells, or PBMCs.

The germline CDR1 and CDR2 sequences are MNHEY and SMNVEV (reference sequence). The CDR3 loop spans 17 amino acids. J was trimmed by 0 bases and V by 5 bases; bases with no gene match: 10. In the original processing: Estimation of nucleated cell counts was performed using reference gene primer amplification. Produced via immunoSEQ multiplex PCR; TCRdb's table is partial and in-frame only. That table furnishes V, J and clone size, whereas the DNA furnished D and trimming. The profile shows fewer than 80,000 clones, approximately 86% of them singletons. The chain is built from TRBV27 and TRBJ1-5; 7 nucleotides agree with TRBD1. This receptor was obtained from an older man with acute or convalescent COVID-19. Sequenced input: peripheral blood. The CDR3 coding sequence is TGTGCCAGCAGTAAATTGGACAGGTCAGATAGCAATCAGCCCCAGCATTTT. This sequence encodes CASSKLDRSDSNQPQHF.